The rows below give T cell receptor beta chains drawn from one sample of a study of response to subunit inactivated influenza vaccine. TCRdb reprocessed the RT-PCR reads with MiXCR, giving one entry per CDR3 protein. The table shows roughly 630,000 distinct CDR3 sequences, with about 14% occurring only once. Sequenced here: PBMCs from blood, sampled roughly 15 days before vaccination. The receptor source for this set is a man aged 45-65 years who received an inactivated influenza vaccine. Each CDR3 is given with its conserved first and last residue. The order of the fields is D gene, V gene, J gene, CDR3 protein. D genes are given only for firm matches.

TRBD2	TRBV4-1	TRBJ2-3	CASSRGLAGGTSTDTQYF
.	TRBV6-1	TRBJ2-2	CASTPEWTGELFF
TRBD2	TRBV28	TRBJ2-5	CASSLMTSGSAQYF
.	TRBV20-1	TRBJ2-1	CSASETGVLGQFF
TRBD1	TRBV6-1	TRBJ1-3	CASSTGVSGNTIYF
.	TRBV7-2	TRBJ1-2	CASSRSGDSNYGYTF
.	TRBV7-2	TRBJ1-2	CASSLAGRQGGGGYTF
.	TRBV5-1	TRBJ2-5	CASSLVIGRQETQYF
TRBD2	TRBV5-1	TRBJ2-7	CASGLAGVPEQYF
TRBD1	TRBV4-3	TRBJ2-2	CASSPLPKTGGVTGELFF
TRBD1	TRBV12-3/TRBV12-4	TRBJ2-3	CASHRGPSTDTQYF
.	TRBV7-2	TRBJ2-1	CASSLHGGVILNEQFF
.	TRBV6-1	TRBJ1-1	CASSEASSDTEAFF
TRBD2	TRBV3-1	TRBJ2-5	CASSQGGTGETQYF
TRBD2	TRBV27	TRBJ2-5	CASSFLAAGGPETQYF
.	TRBV4-3	TRBJ2-6	CASSQVPVSGANVLTF
.	TRBV3-1	TRBJ2-2	CASSQVRGTGELFF
TRBD1	TRBV10-2	TRBJ2-7	CASRSAGTEVSYEQYF
.	TRBV3-1	TRBJ2-5	CASSQDVDFQETQYF
TRBD1	TRBV7-8	TRBJ2-2	CASSIRDRPTGELFF
.	TRBV5-1	TRBJ1-1	CASSLSGQVNTEAFF
TRBD1	TRBV12-3/TRBV12-4	TRBJ2-1	CAIGQGYNEQFF
TRBD2	TRBV24-1	TRBJ2-1	CATGSTAGSGNEQFF
TRBD1	TRBV5-1	TRBJ2-2	CASSLRDSHTGELFF
.	TRBV4-3	TRBJ2-4	CASSQDWRDPSKNIQYF
TRBD1	TRBV10-3	TRBJ2-5	CAISGKTGIEVESQYF
.	TRBV29-1	TRBJ2-7	CSVVAYEQYF
TRBD1	TRBV24-1	TRBJ2-1	CATSDSRQGWSYNEQFF
TRBD1	TRBV5-1	TRBJ1-2	CASSLEGQGGYGYTF
TRBD2	TRBV5-5	TRBJ2-3	CASSSNSLAGTDTQYF
TRBD2	TRBV6-5	TRBJ2-5	CASSYFSPGLAGSQETQYF
.	TRBV19	TRBJ1-5	CARSGGRNQPQHF
.	TRBV18	TRBJ2-1	CASSSEDGGNEQFF
TRBD2	TRBV4-3	TRBJ2-4	CASSQDGRAPKNIQYF
TRBD1	TRBV2	TRBJ2-7	CASGLDRGEYEQYF
.	TRBV12-3/TRBV12-4	TRBJ2-5	CASSRSGAAETQYF
.	TRBV5-1	TRBJ2-1	CASSLIMEGGEQFF
.	TRBV11-2	TRBJ2-7	CASSSDRDRRVSYEQYF
.	TRBV20-1	TRBJ2-1	CSGDNNEQFF
.	TRBV7-9	TRBJ2-3	CASNLDGNTQYF
.	TRBV6-2/TRBV6-3	TRBJ1-5	CASRRGSSSNQPQHF